A single T cell receptor (beta chain) is shown here with its context. These data come from a study of blood T cell repertoires in COVID-19. About the study: The origin of the acute and convalescent COVID-19 samples was the United States, Italy and Spain.

Methods used by the authors: Researchers report that nucleated cell counts were estimated from reference gene primer amplification. Here immunoSEQ multiplex PCR was the method, and the copy in TCRdb shows in-frame clones only, minus some. The V and J calls and clone size are taken from that table; D and trimming were inferred from the DNA. The sample comprises about 200,000 clones, about 81% of which are singletons, and roughly 8% rests with the top ten. Germline CDR1 LGHDT, CDR2 YNNKEL (reference sequence). With 5 bases removed from V and 3 bases from J, the gap between germline ends came to 11 bases. The CDR3 contains 13 residues.

The chain recombines TRBV3-1 (or the pseudogene TRBV3-2) with TRBJ2-7; D unresolved. This clonotype originated in a woman over 75 with COVID-19, enrolled during active disease. Sequences were obtained from peripheral blood. The CDR3 nucleotides read TGTGCCAGCAGCTCAGGCCCACACTACGAGCAGTACTTC. This gives the protein CASSSGPHYEQYF.